Below, one T cell receptor (beta chain) is given with its context. With 4 bases removed from V and 6 bases from J, the gap between germline ends came to 21 bases. This CDR3 comprises 16 residues. CDR1 SGHDN and CDR2 FVKESK come from the germline V gene. This specimen belongs to a study of blood T cell repertoires in COVID-19. Clones were read by immunoSEQ multiplex PCR, and TCRdb kept only the in-frame ones, dropping some. The data hold under 250,000 clones, with 80% to 90% observed a single time. The sample taken for sequencing was peripheral blood. The gene calls are TRBV14 and TRBJ1-2, with D perhaps matching TRBD1 (5 bases). The receptor's source is a man aged 45-65 years with active or convalescent COVID-19. The CDR3 region is CASSPVPTGGKDGYTF. In DNA form, the CDR3 reads TGTGCCAGCAGCCCAGTCCCCACGGGGGGTAAGGATGGCTACACCTTC.